Given below is one T cell receptor (beta chain) in context. V shed 9 bases and J shed 1 base, with 11 bases lying between them. Germline CDR1 is SGHNT and CDR2 is YYREEE (reference sequence). The CDR3 is 14 residues long. This sample stems from a study of blood T cell repertoires in COVID-19. Study summary: COVID-19 samples collected from the United States, Italy and Spain covered acute and convalescent phases. T cells, B-cell-depleted T cells, or PBMCs provided the cDNA or gDNA that served as material.

TCRdb's copy holds only in-frame clones and misses some; the assay was immunoSEQ multiplex PCR. The table records 260,000 or so clones, approximately 86% of them present only once. Study members were between roughly 18 and 90 years old and lived in roughly 24 US regions. Sequencing was performed on PBMCs or T cells enriched from blood (not recorded which). The chain is built from TRBV5-4 and TRBJ2-6, with D unresolved. The receptor comes from a woman aged 25-40 years with acute COVID-19. CDR3 sequence reads: CATAAFSGANVLTF. CDR3 nucleotides: TGTGCCACCGCGGCCTTTTCTGGGGCCAACGTCCTGACTTTC.